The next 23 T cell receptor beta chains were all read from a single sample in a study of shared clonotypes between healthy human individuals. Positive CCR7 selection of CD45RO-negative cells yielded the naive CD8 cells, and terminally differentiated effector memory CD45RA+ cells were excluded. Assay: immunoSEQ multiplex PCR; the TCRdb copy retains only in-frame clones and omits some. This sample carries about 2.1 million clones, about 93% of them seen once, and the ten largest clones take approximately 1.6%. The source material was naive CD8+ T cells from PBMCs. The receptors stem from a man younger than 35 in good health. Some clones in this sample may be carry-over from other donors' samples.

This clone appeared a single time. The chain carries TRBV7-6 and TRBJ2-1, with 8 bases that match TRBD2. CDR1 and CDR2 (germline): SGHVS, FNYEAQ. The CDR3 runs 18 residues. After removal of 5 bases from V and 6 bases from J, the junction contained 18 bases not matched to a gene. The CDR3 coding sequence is TGTGCCAGCAGCCCCTCTTCCTCCGGGACTAGGGGACTCAATGAGCAGTTCTTC. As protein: CASSPSSSGTRGLNEQFF.

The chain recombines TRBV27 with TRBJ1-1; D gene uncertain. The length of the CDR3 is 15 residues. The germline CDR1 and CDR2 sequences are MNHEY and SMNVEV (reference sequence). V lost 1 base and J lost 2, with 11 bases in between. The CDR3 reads CASSLWSGANTEAFF. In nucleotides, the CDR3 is TGTGCCAGCAGTTTATGGTCGGGTGCAAACACTGAAGCTTTCTTT.

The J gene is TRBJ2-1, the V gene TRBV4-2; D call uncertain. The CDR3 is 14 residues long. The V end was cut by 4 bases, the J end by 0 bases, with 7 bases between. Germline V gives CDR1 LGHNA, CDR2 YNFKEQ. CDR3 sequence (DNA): TGTGCCAGCAGCCCGGACGTCTCCTACAATGAGCAGTTCTTC. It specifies CASSPDVSYNEQFF.

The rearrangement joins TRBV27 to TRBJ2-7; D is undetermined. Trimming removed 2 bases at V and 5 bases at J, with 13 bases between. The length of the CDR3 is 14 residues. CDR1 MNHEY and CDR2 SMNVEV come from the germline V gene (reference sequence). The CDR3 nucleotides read TGTGCCAGCAGTTTACTAGGCTCTAGGAACGAGCAGTACTTC. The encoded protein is CASSLLGSRNEQYF.

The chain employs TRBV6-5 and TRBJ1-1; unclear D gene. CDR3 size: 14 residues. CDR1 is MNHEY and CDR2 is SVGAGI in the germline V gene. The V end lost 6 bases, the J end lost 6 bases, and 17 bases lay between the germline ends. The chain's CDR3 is CASSPNPPSAEAFF. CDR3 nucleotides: TGTGCCAGCAGCCCCAATCCCCCGAGCGCTGAAGCTTTCTTT.

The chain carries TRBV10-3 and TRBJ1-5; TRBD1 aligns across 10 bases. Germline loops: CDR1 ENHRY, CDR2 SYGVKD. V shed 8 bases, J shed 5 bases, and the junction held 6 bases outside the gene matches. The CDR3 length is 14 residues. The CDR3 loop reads CAIGDRGSDQPQHF. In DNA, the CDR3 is TGTGCCATCGGGGACAGGGGAAGTGATCAGCCCCAGCATTTT.

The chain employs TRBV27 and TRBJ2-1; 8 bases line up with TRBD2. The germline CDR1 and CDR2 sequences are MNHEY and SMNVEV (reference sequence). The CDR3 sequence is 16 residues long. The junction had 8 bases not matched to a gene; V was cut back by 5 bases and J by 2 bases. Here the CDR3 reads CASSMTSTSAYNEQFF. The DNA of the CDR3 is TGTGCCAGCAGTATGACCTCGACTAGCGCCTACAATGAGCAGTTCTTC.

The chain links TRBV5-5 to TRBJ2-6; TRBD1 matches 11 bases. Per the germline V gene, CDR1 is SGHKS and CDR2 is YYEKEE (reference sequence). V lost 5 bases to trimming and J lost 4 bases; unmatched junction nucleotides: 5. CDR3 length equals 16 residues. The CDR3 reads CASRRTGGRGANVLTF. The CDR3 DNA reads TGTGCCAGCAGGCGGACAGGGGGCCGAGGGGCCAACGTCCTGACTTTC.

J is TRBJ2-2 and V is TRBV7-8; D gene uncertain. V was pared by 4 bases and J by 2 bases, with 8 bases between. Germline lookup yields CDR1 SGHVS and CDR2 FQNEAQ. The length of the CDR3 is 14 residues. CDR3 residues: CASSSRANTGELFF. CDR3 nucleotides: TGTGCCAGCAGCTCGCGAGCTAACACCGGGGAGCTGTTTTTT.

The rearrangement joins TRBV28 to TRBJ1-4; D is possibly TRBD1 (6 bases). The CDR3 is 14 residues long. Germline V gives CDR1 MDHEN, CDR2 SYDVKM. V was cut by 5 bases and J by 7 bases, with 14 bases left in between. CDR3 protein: CASSLDSITEKLFF. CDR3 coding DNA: TGTGCCAGCAGTCTGGACAGCATAACTGAAAAACTGTTTTTT. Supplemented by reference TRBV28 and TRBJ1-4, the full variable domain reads DVKVTQSSRYLVKRTGEKVFLECVQDMDHENMFWYRQDPGLGLRLIYFSYDVKMKEKGDIPEGYSVSREKKERFSLILESASTNQTSMYLCASSLDSITEKLFFGSGTQLSVL.

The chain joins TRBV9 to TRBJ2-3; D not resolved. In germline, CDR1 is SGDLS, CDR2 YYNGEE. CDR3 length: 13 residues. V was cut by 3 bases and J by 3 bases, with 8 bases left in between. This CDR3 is CASSGKLTDTQYF. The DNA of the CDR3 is TGTGCCAGCAGCGGCAAGTTAACAGATACGCAGTATTTT.

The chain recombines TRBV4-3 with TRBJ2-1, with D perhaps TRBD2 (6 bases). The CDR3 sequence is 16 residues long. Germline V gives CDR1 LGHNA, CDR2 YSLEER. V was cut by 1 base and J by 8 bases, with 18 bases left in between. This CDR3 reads CASSQGPAGGLDEQFF. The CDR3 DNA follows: TGCGCCAGCAGCCAAGGCCCCGCAGGAGGGTTGGATGAGCAGTTCTTC.

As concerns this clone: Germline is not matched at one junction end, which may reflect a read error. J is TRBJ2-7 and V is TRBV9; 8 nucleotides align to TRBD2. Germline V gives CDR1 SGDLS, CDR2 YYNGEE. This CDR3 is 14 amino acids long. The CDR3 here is CASSPGGAAIGVGF. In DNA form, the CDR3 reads TGTGCCAGCAGCCCCGGGGGGGCCGCGATTGGGGTCGGATTC. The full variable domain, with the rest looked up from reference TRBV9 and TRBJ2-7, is DSGVTQTPKHLITATGQRVTLRCSPRSGDLSVYWYQQSLDQGLQFLIQYYNGEERAKGNILERFSAQQFPDLHSELNLSSLELGDSALYFCASSPGGAAIGVGFGPGTRLTVT.

The DNA of the CDR3 is TGCAGCGTCCGTGGGGTAGCCAAAAACATTCAGTACTTC. Residues: CSVRGVAKNIQYF. The chain joins TRBV29-1 to TRBJ2-4; D unclear. Germline CDR1 reads SQVTM; CDR2 reads ANQGSEA. The CDR3 is 13 amino acids. V was shortened by 6 bases and J by 0 bases, with 9 bases between the two germline ends. Combining the CDR3 with reference TRBV29-1 and TRBJ2-4 gives the whole variable domain SAVISQKPSRDICQRGTSLTIQCQVDSQVTMMFWYRQQPGQSLTLIATANQGSEATYESGFVIDKFPISRPNLTFSTLTVSNMSPEDSSIYLCSVRGVAKNIQYFGAGTRLSVL.

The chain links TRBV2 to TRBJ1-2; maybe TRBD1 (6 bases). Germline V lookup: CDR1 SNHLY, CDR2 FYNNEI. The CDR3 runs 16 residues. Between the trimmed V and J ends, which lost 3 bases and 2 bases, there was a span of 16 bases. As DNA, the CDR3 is TGTGCCAGCAGTGACCTCCGGGACATACGAAACTATGGCTACACCTTC. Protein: CASSDLRDIRNYGYTF.

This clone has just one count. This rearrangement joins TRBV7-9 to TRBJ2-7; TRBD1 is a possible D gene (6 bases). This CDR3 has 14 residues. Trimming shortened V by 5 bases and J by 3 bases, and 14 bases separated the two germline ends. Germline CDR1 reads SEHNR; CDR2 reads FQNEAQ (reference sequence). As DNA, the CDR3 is TGTGCCAGCAGCCGCTCGGACAGAAGCTACGAGCAGTACTTC. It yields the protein CASSRSDRSYEQYF.

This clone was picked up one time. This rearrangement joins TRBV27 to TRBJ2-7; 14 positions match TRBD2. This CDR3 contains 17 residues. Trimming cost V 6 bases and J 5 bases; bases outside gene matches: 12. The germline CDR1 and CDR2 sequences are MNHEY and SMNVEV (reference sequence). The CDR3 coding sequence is TGTGCCAGCAGGGGGGGACTAGCGGGAGCATTCCGCCACGAGCAGTACTTC. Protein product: CASRGGLAGAFRHEQYF.

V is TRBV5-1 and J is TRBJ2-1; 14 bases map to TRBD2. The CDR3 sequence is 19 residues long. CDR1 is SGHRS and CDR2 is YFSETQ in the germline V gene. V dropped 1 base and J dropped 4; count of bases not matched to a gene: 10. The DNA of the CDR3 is TGCGCCAGCAGCTTGAAAGGGACTAGCGGGAGCCTAAGATACAATGAGCAGTTCTTC. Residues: CASSLKGTSGSLRYNEQFF.

The CDR3 coding sequence is TGTGCCGGCCGGGGGGACACTGAAGCTTTCTTT. This translates into CAGRGDTEAFF. The chain couples TRBV13 to TRBJ1-1, with a tentative D call TRBD1 (5 bases). The CDR3 totals 11 residues. Trimming took 11 bases from V and 3 from J, leaving 10 bases between them. Germline CDR1 and CDR2: PRHDT and FYEKMQ (reference sequence).

The CDR3 sequence is CASSQDMRMNTEAFF. CDR3 nucleotide sequence: TGTGCCAGCAGCCAGGACATGAGGATGAACACTGAAGCTTTCTTT. This chain uses TRBV11-1 with TRBJ1-1; D may be TRBD1 (5 bases). The CDR3 loop spans 15 amino acids. The V and J ends lost 5 bases and 0 bases respectively, with 13 bases between them. CDR1 and CDR2 from the germline V gene are SGHAT and FQDESV (reference sequence).

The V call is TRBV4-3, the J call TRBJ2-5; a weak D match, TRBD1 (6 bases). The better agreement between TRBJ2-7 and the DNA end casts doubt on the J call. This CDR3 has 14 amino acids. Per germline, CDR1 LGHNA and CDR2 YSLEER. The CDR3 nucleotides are TGCGCCAGCAGCCCTTGGCGAGGGGGTTACGAGCAGTACTTC. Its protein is CASSPWRGGYEQYF.

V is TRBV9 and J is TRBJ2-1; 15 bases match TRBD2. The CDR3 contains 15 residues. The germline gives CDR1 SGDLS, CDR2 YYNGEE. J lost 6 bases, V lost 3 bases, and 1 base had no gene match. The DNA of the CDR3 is TGTGCCAGCAGCGAGGGACTAGCGGGAGGCAATGAGCAGTTCTTC. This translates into CASSEGLAGGNEQFF.

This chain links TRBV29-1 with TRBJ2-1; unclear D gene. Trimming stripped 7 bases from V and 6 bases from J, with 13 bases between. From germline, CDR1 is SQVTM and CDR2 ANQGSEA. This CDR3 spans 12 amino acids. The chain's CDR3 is CSALLDLNEQFF. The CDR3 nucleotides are TGCAGCGCCCTATTGGACCTCAATGAGCAGTTCTTC.